The 21 T cell receptor beta chains in this list originate from one sample, sequenced in a study of T cell responses to AZD1222 COVID-19 vaccine. Only in-frame clones appear in the TCRdb table, and some are missing; sequencing was by immunoSEQ multiplex PCR. The profile shows about 170,000 clones, around nine tenths of them singletons. Sample: peripheral blood, taken 28 days after the second AZD1222 dose. The receptors were gathered from an adult who received the AZD1222 COVID-19 vaccine.

The V call is TRBV30, the J call TRBJ1-3; D call uncertain. The length of the CDR3 is 10 residues. Germline lookup yields CDR1 GTSNPN and CDR2 SVGIG (reference sequence). V shed 1 base and J shed 8 bases, with 3 bases lying between them. This chain's CDR3 is CAWSDYTIYF. CDR3 in DNA: TGTGCCTGGAGTGACTACACCATATATTTT.

J is TRBJ1-1 and V is TRBV6-4; maybe TRBD1 (5 bases). The length of the CDR3 is 14 residues. The V gene lost 6 bases and the J gene lost 4 bases, with 15 bases spanning the gap. Looked up from germline, CDR1 is MRHNA and CDR2 is SNTAGT. CDR3 sequence (DNA): TGTGCCAGCAGGGACACCTCCCGGGCCACTGAAGCTTTCTTT. As protein: CASRDTSRATEAFF.

This chain's CDR3 is CASSLSGRGEGKLFF. The CDR3 nucleotides are TGTGCCAGCAGCCTGAGCGGGAGGGGCGAAGGAAAACTGTTTTTT. V gene TRBV7-2 combines with J gene TRBJ1-4, with D possibly TRBD1 on 5 matching bases. Per the germline V gene, CDR1 is SGHTA and CDR2 is FQGNSA. V lost 5 bases, J lost 10 bases, and 20 bases lay in between. The CDR3 totals 15 residues.

V and J are TRBV28 and TRBJ1-6, with D unclear. Germline V gene sequence: CDR1 MDHEN, CDR2 SYDVKM. Trimming took off 8 bases at V and 2 bases at J, with 7 bases between the two ends. The CDR3 runs to 13 residues. DNA for the CDR3: TGTGCCAGCTCTCAAACCTATAATTCACCCCTCCACTTT. It encodes CASSQTYNSPLHF.

The genes are TRBV19 and TRBJ1-1; 8 nucleotides line up with TRBD1. Germline CDR1 is LNHDA and CDR2 is SQIVND (reference sequence). V gave up 3 bases and J gave up 5 bases; unmatched junction bases: 5. The CDR3 contains 14 residues. As DNA, the CDR3 is TGTGCCAGTAGTATTGGACAGGGTGGGACTGAAGCTTTCTTT. Translating gives CASSIGQGGTEAFF.

With regard to this clone: Other DNA sequences in this specimen translate into the identical CDR3. The chain has TRBV5-1 and TRBJ2-1; possible D gene TRBD2, 6 bases. CDR1 SGHRS and CDR2 YFSETQ come from the germline V gene. The V gene lost 0 bases and the J gene lost 3 bases, with 10 bases spanning the gap. The CDR3 is 15 residues long. The CDR3 DNA is TGCGCCAGCAGCTTGGGTGGGGGACTCTACAATGAGCAGTTCTTC. It codes for CASSLGGGLYNEQFF.

This rearrangement joins TRBV5-4 to TRBJ2-7; D gene uncertain. Trimming left V 3 bases short and J 5 bases short, with 6 bases between. Germline V gene lookup returns CDR1 SGHNT and CDR2 YYREEE (reference sequence). This CDR3 spans 11 amino acids. The CDR3 bases are TGTGCCAGCAGCTGGGCAGACGAGCAGTACTTC. Its translation: CASSWADEQYF. The full variable domain, rest sourced from reference TRBV5-4 and TRBJ2-7, is ETGVTQSPTHLIKTRGQQVTLRCSSQSGHNTVSWYQQALGQGPQFIFQYYREEENGRGNFPPRFSGLQFPNYSSELNVNALELDDSALYLCASSWADEQYFGPGTRLTVT.

The V call is TRBV7-9, the J call TRBJ1-4; D remains ambiguous. Trimming took off 5 bases at V and 5 bases at J, with 15 bases between the two ends. The CDR3 spans 15 residues. Per germline, CDR1 SEHNR and CDR2 FQNEAQ (reference sequence). Written as DNA, the CDR3 is TGTGCCAGCAGCCCCCCATGGGTCGAAAATGAAAAACTGTTTTTT. This sequence encodes CASSPPWVENEKLFF.

The chain employs TRBV6-5 and TRBJ2-7, with 11 bases identical to TRBD2. This CDR3 has 14 amino acids. Looked up from germline, CDR1 is MNHEY and CDR2 is SVGAGI. With V trimmed by 5 bases and J by 6 bases, 6 bases remained unmatched. The CDR3 bases are TGTGCCAGCAGTCTAAGCGGGACTAGCGGCGAGCAGTACTTC. As protein: CASSLSGTSGEQYF.

V gene TRBV5-1 combines with J gene TRBJ1-1; 9 nucleotides line up with TRBD1. Germline-derived CDR1 and CDR2 are SGHRS and YFSETQ. The CDR3 is 14 residues long. J gave up 5 bases and V 4 bases, and 6 bases lay outside the gene matches. CDR3 sequence reads: CASSPQGAGTEAFF. The CDR3 DNA reads as TGCGCCAGCAGCCCACAGGGGGCGGGTACTGAAGCTTTCTTT.

The chain couples TRBV9 to TRBJ2-3; either TRBD1 or TRBD2 may fit D (6 bases each). The CDR3 has 16 amino acids. Germline CDR1 SGDLS, CDR2 YYNGEE. The V gene lost 4 bases and the J gene lost 3 bases, with 18 bases spanning the gap. The CDR3 region has the DNA TGTGCCAGCAGCCCCCGGGGGCCTCTGGAAACAGATACGCAGTATTTT. Protein sequence: CASSPRGPLETDTQYF.

This chain connects TRBV3-1 (or the pseudogene TRBV3-2) to TRBJ2-1; TRBD1 matches 11 bases. CDR3 length: 16 residues. J was trimmed by 6 bases and V by 4 bases; bases with no gene match: 8. Germline V CDR1 and CDR2: LGHDT, YNNKEL (reference sequence). The CDR3 DNA reads TGTGCCAGCAGCCCCCCGGACAGGGGGCCTGGCAATGAGCAGTTCTTC. It encodes CASSPPDRGPGNEQFF.

This clone appeared a single time. The gene calls are TRBV11-2 and TRBJ2-2, with a tentative D call TRBD2 (5 bases). Looked up from germline, CDR1 is SGHAT and CDR2 is FQNNGV. Trimming took off 1 base at V and 7 bases at J, with 10 bases between the two ends. The CDR3 covers 14 residues. The CDR3 DNA follows: TGTGCCAGCAGCTTAGCTCCGGCGGGCGGGGAGCTGTTTTTT. Protein product: CASSLAPAGGELFF.

The V gene is TRBV19, the J gene TRBJ2-2, with 7 bases lining up with TRBD2. The trim removed 4 bases at V and 4 bases at J, leaving 3 bases unmatched. The length of the CDR3 is 14 residues. CDR1 LNHDA and CDR2 SQIVND come from the germline V gene (reference sequence). The CDR3 loop is CASSRGGATGELFF. CDR3 nucleotides: TGTGCCAGTAGTAGGGGAGGGGCCACCGGGGAGCTGTTTTTT.

The chain recombines TRBV4-1 with TRBJ1-1, with D possibly TRBD1 on 5 matching bases. Germline V gene lookup returns CDR1 MGHRA and CDR2 YSYEKL. V lost 2 bases and J 1 base, leaving 8 bases between the germline ends. The CDR3 has 14 amino acids. CDR3 nucleotide sequence: TGCGCCAGCAGCCAAATTACAGGGAACACTGAAGCTTTCTTT. This gives the protein CASSQITGNTEAFF.

V is TRBV19 and J is TRBJ1-5; D uncertain. CDR3 size: 12 residues. The germline V gene encodes CDR1 LNHDA and CDR2 SQIVND (reference sequence). The V end was cut by 6 bases, the J end by 0 bases, with 3 bases between. DNA of the CDR3: TGTGCCAGTAGCTATAGCAATCAGCCCCAGCATTTT. Translating it yields CASSYSNQPQHF.

V and J are TRBV7-8 and TRBJ2-3, with a possible D match to TRBD2 (5 bases). This CDR3 spans 15 amino acids. Germline lookup yields CDR1 SGHVS and CDR2 FQNEAQ. The ends were cut back, 4 bases at V and 0 bases at J, with 11 bases in the middle. As DNA, the CDR3 is TGTGCCAGCAGCTCGGACTTTACTAGCACAGATACGCAGTATTTT. The encoded protein is CASSSDFTSTDTQYF.

The chain employs TRBV11-2 and TRBJ1-2, with D uncertain. CDR1 and CDR2 from the germline V gene are SGHAT and FQNNGV. This CDR3 has 13 residues. Trimming left V 5 bases short and J 8 bases short, with 15 bases between. The CDR3 coding sequence is TGTGCCAGCAGCCCCACAGACCCGGGGGGCTACACCTTC. It yields the protein CASSPTDPGGYTF.

This clone was picked up a small number of times. The chain combines TRBV5-1 with TRBJ1-4; D possibly corresponds to TRBD1 (5 bases). CDR1 SGHRS and CDR2 YFSETQ come from the germline V gene. The CDR3 loop spans 16 amino acids. V lost 4 bases and J 3 bases, leaving 16 bases between the germline ends. Here the CDR3 reads CASSAGVSSANEKLFF. The CDR3 nucleotides read TGCGCCAGCAGCGCGGGGGTCTCGAGCGCTAATGAAAAACTGTTTTTT.

The J gene is TRBJ2-7, the V gene TRBV5-5; TRBD1 aligns across 10 bases. CDR1 is SGHKS, CDR2 YYEKEE, per germline (reference sequence). V gave up 6 bases and J gave up 4 bases; unmatched junction bases: 13. There are 16 residues in the CDR3. The CDR3 spells CASTPVGTGDFYEQYF. In DNA form, the CDR3 reads TGTGCCAGCACTCCCGTCGGGACAGGGGACTTTTACGAGCAGTACTTC.

The chain links TRBV6-1 to TRBJ1-2; 8 nucleotides agree with TRBD1. Per the germline V gene, CDR1 is MNHNS and CDR2 is SASEGT. This CDR3 spans 16 amino acids. V lost 3 bases to trimming and J lost 4 bases; unmatched junction nucleotides: 10. In DNA form, the CDR3 reads TGTGCCAGCAGTGAGATAACCCCGGGACAGGCCTATGGCTACACCTTC. Encoded protein: CASSEITPGQAYGYTF.